Following are 13 T cell receptor beta chains from one sample sequenced in a study of T cells in Graves' hyperthyroidism and ophthalmopathy (dated by TCRdb to about 2019). The library was built by means of multiplex PCR. Sequencing used an Illumina HiSeq 2000. Amplification of TCR beta CDR3 regions was carried out from RNA transcripts. The TCR CDR3 was subjected to a first round of RT-PCR using the HTBI primer set and the Qiagen OneStep RT-PCR kit. TCRdb cleaned the public reads at Q25 with fastp, built clones with MiXCR and kept in-frame beta chains. Rows with one shared CDR3 protein collapse into an entry with the most common genes and DNA. The sample table lists about 480,000 distinct CDR3 sequences, about 20% of them with a count of one. The leading ten clones occupy less than 65% of the sample. The sample consisted of blood. The receptor source for this set is a woman between 70 and 85 years old with Graves' ophthalmopathy.

This clonotype was counted many times. V is TRBV5-1 and J is TRBJ2-7, with 9 bases matching TRBD2. V shed 0 bases and J 7 bases; nucleotides not matched to a gene: 8. This CDR3 spans 15 amino acids. Germline values: CDR1 SGHRS, CDR2 YFSETQ. In DNA, the CDR3 is TGCGCCAGCAGCTTGGGGACTAGCGTTGCGCTGGAGCAGTACTTC. It is translated as CASSLGTSVALEQYF.

This clonotype was observed a few times. The CDR3 DNA is TGTGCCAGCATACGACAGAGTTATAATTCACCCCTCCACTTT. Its translation is CASIRQSYNSPLHF. The V call is TRBV6-1, the J call TRBJ1-6; D might be TRBD1 (5 bases). The CDR3 runs 14 residues. The V and J ends lost 7 bases and 4 bases respectively, with 11 bases between them. Germline CDR1 is MNHNS and CDR2 is SASEGT.

This clonotype was recorded a few times. This sequence joins TRBV11-1 and TRBJ2-7, with 8 nucleotides matching TRBD1. After removal of 5 bases from V and 5 bases from J, the junction contained 11 bases not matched to a gene. Per germline, CDR1 SGHAT and CDR2 FQDESV (reference sequence). The CDR3 loop spans 15 amino acids. The CDR3 nucleotides are TGTGCCAGCAGCCAAACAGGGGGATGGGCGAACGAGCAGTACTTC. Translated: CASSQTGGWANEQYF.

The chain employs TRBV3-1 and TRBJ2-5; 8 bases are a match to TRBD2. This CDR3 spans 16 amino acids. Germline assignment: CDR1 LGHDT and CDR2 YNNKEL (reference sequence). V lost 0 bases, J lost 5 bases, and 8 bases stayed unmatched. This CDR3 is CASSQDQAGVRETQYF. CDR3 nucleotide sequence: TGTGCCAGCAGCCAAGATCAAGCGGGAGTAAGGGAGACCCAGTACTTC.

This chain uses TRBV19 with TRBJ1-5; D call uncertain. Trimming cost V 10 bases and J 0 bases, with 16 bases left between them. The germline CDR1 and CDR2 sequences are LNHDA and SQIVND (reference sequence). This CDR3 is built from 15 residues. CDR3 coding DNA: TGTGCCACCCGACCTCTGGGGTATAGCAATCAGCCCCAGCATTTT. It specifies CATRPLGYSNQPQHF.

The chain carries TRBV5-1 and TRBJ2-1; 11 bases align to TRBD2. With V trimmed by 3 bases and J by 6 bases, 8 bases remained unmatched. The CDR3 is 16 amino acids. Per germline, CDR1 SGHRS and CDR2 YFSETQ. As DNA, the CDR3 is TGCGCCAGCAGCTCCCTACTAGCGGGAGTAATCAATGAGCAGTTCTTC. Protein sequence: CASSSLLAGVINEQFF.

The V call is TRBV10-1, the J call TRBJ2-5; D is possibly TRBD2 (5 bases). The V and J ends lost 6 bases and 2 bases respectively, with 16 bases between them. The germline CDR1 and CDR2 sequences are WNHNN and SYGVQD (reference sequence). The CDR3 has 15 residues. The CDR3 nucleotides are TGCGCCAGCAGCCCTCGAGAAGCGGATCAAGAGACCCAGTACTTC. It yields the protein CASSPREADQETQYF.

The rearrangement joins TRBV5-6 to TRBJ2-1, with D hard to call. Germline CDR1 reads SGHDT; CDR2 reads YYEEEE. The length of the CDR3 is 15 residues. The V and J ends lost 4 bases and 2 bases respectively, with 13 bases between them. Here the CDR3 DNA reads TGTGCCAGCAGCCCAGACCCAGCCCCCTACAATGAGCAGTTCTTC. It yields the protein CASSPDPAPYNEQFF.

The rearrangement uses TRBV20-1 and TRBJ1-6; D unclear. V lost 3 bases, J lost 10 bases, and 10 bases lay in between. The CDR3 has 12 residues. Per the germline V gene, CDR1 is DFQATT and CDR2 is SNEGSKA (reference sequence). The DNA of the CDR3 is TGCAGTGCTAGCCCCGGCGGATCACCCCTCCACTTT. It yields the protein CSASPGGSPLHF.

This clonotype was seen many times. V and J are TRBV12-3 or TRBV12-4 and TRBJ2-7; D may be TRBD1 or TRBD2 (5 bases each). The CDR3 has 15 residues. V dropped 5 bases and J dropped 4 bases, with 18 bases sitting between them. The chain's CDR3 is CASSPGGAGAYEQYF. The CDR3, as DNA: TGTGCCAGCAGTCCAGGTGGGGCGGGTGCTTACGAGCAGTACTTC.

The chain employs TRBV6-1 and TRBJ2-1; D is unresolved. The V and J ends lost 7 bases and 8 bases respectively, with 9 bases between them. Germline V gene sequence: CDR1 MNHNS, CDR2 SASEGT. This CDR3 contains 11 residues. As DNA, the CDR3 is TGTGCCAGCAACTCAGCCGATGAGCAGTTCTTC. It yields the protein CASNSADEQFF.

The chain combines TRBV9 with TRBJ1-1; 7 bases align to TRBD1. The CDR3 has 16 residues. Germline trimming cut 3 bases from V and 7 bases from J; bases unmatched to any gene: 15. CDR1 and CDR2 (germline): SGDLS, YYNGEE. The CDR3 region is CASSASRGWASLEAFF. In nucleotides, the CDR3 is TGTGCCAGCAGCGCATCCAGGGGGTGGGCGAGTCTTGAAGCTTTCTTT.

The chain carries TRBV19 and TRBJ2-1; no clear D. This CDR3 is 15 amino acids long. V was cut by 4 bases and J by 6 bases, with 16 bases left in between. Germline loops: CDR1 LNHDA, CDR2 SQIVND (reference sequence). The CDR3 reads CASSSYPLVGNEQFF. The CDR3 DNA reads TGTGCCAGTAGTAGCTACCCTCTAGTGGGCAATGAGCAGTTCTTC. The whole variable domain, remainder taken from reference TRBV19 and TRBJ2-1, is DGGITQSPKYLFRKEGQNVTLSCEQNLNHDAMYWYRQDPGQGLRLIYYSQIVNDFQKGDIAEGYSVSREKKESFPLTVTSAQKNPTAFYLCASSSYPLVGNEQFFGPGTRLTVL.